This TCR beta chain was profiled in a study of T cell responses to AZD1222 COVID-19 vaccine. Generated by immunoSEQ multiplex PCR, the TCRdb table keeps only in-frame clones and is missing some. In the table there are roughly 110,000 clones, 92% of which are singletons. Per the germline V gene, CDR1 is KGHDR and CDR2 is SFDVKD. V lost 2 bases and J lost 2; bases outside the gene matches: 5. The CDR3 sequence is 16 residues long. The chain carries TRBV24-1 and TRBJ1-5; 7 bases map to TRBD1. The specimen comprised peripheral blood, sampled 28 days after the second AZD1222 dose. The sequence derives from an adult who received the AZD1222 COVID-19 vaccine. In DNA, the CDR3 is TGTGCCACCAGTGATTCGACAGGGCGAGGCAATCAGCCCCAGCATTTT. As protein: CATSDSTGRGNQPQHF.